Presented here are 30 T cell receptor beta chains from one specimen sequenced in a study of blood T cell repertoires in COVID-19. Profiling relied on immunoSEQ multiplex PCR, and the TCRdb table lists in-frame clones only, not all of them. The sample shows approximately 240,000 clones, around 90% of them seen only once. What was sequenced was peripheral blood. The source of these receptors is a man younger than 40 with COVID-19, enrolled during active disease.

The chain joins TRBV2 to TRBJ1-5; 9 bases map to TRBD1. The CDR3 totals 15 residues. Germline V CDR1 and CDR2: SNHLY, FYNNEI. V trimming: 4 bases; J trimming: 3 bases; junction bases outside the gene matches: 4. For the CDR3, the DNA is TGTGCCAGCAGTGTCGGGACAGGGTACAATCAGCCCCAGCATTTT. This gives the protein CASSVGTGYNQPQHF.

V usage is TRBV6-5 and J usage is TRBJ1-3, with no clear D. V was pared by 5 bases and J by 3 bases, with 11 bases between. CDR3 size: 14 residues. Germline lookup yields CDR1 MNHEY and CDR2 SVGAGI. The CDR3 DNA reads as TGTGCCAGCAGTCCCCGGGGTTATGGAAACACCATATATTTT. This codes for CASSPRGYGNTIYF.

This clone was found a few times. This chain joins TRBV25-1 and TRBJ1-4, with 8 bases fitting TRBD1. Losses at the gene ends were 8 bases for V and 3 bases for J; bases not matched to a gene: 8. The CDR3 spans 15 residues. Germline lookup yields CDR1 MGHDK and CDR2 SYGVNS. In DNA, the CDR3 is TGTGCCAGCGCCCGCAGGGGGCGAGCTAATGAAAAACTGTTTTTT. This encodes CASARRGRANEKLFF.

V and J are TRBV2 and TRBJ1-6; D is uncertain. Germline-derived CDR1 and CDR2 are SNHLY and FYNNEI. The V end was cut by 6 bases, the J end by 8 bases, with 8 bases between. CDR3 size: 12 residues. This chain's CDR3 is CASRADDSPLHF. In DNA form, the CDR3 reads TGTGCCAGCAGGGCAGATGATTCACCCCTCCACTTT.

CDR3 nucleotides: TGCGCCAGCAGTGGTAGCGGGGGTGAGACCCAGTACTTC. Its translation: CASSGSGGETQYF. The V gene is TRBV10-1, the J gene TRBJ2-5, with 9 bases aligning to TRBD2. The V gene end was trimmed by 4 bases and the J gene end by 5 bases; junction bases not matched to a gene: 2. The germline gives CDR1 WNHNN, CDR2 SYGVQD (reference sequence). CDR3 length equals 13 residues.

V usage is TRBV4-1 and J usage is TRBJ2-7, with 8 bases that match TRBD1. The CDR3 is made up of 15 amino acids. The germline gives CDR1 MGHRA, CDR2 YSYEKL. Losses at the gene ends were 6 bases for V and 3 bases for J; bases not matched to a gene: 10. The CDR3 nucleotides are TGCGCCAGCAGAGCTGACAGGGGCACGATCTACGAGCAGTACTTC. This codes for CASRADRGTIYEQYF.

The chain is built from TRBV7-6 and TRBJ2-1; TRBD2 agrees at 7 bases. Germline loops: CDR1 SGHVS, CDR2 FNYEAQ. V was clipped by 5 bases and J by 5 bases; unmatched bases: 15. The CDR3 contains 17 residues. This CDR3 is CASSHPPTSGLDNEQFF. The CDR3 DNA reads as TGTGCCAGCAGCCACCCACCCACCTCCGGACTAGACAATGAGCAGTTCTTC.

The CDR3 DNA is TGTGCCAGCAGCTTAAAGGCAGGGGGAGGAACTGAAGCTTTCTTT. It is translated as CASSLKAGGGTEAFF. The chain employs TRBV11-3 and TRBJ1-1, with 7 bases identical to TRBD1. The CDR3 runs to 15 residues. With V trimmed by 2 bases and J by 5 bases, 8 bases remained unmatched. Germline V gene lookup returns CDR1 SGHNT and CDR2 YENEEA. Full variable domain (outside the CDR3, taken from reference TRBV11-3 and TRBJ1-1): EAGVVQSPRYKIIEKKQPVAFWCNPISGHNTLYWYLQNLGQGPELLIRYENEEAVDDSQLPKDRFSAERLKGVDSTLKIQPAELGDSAVYLCASSLKAGGGTEAFFGQGTRLTVV.

The chain uses TRBV27 and TRBJ1-6, with TRBD1 as a possible D gene (5 bases). The V gene's germline CDR1 is MNHEY and CDR2 SMNVEV (reference sequence). The CDR3 totals 14 residues. The ends were cut back, 6 bases at V and 7 bases at J, with 13 bases in the middle. The CDR3 nucleotides read TGTGCCAGCAGGCCGGGACTGAGAAATTCACCCCTCCACTTT. It specifies CASRPGLRNSPLHF.

This clone was counted a single time. The V call is TRBV12-5, the J call TRBJ1-1; possibly TRBD1 for D (6 bases). The V gene's germline CDR1 is LGHNT and CDR2 FRNRAP. This CDR3 has 17 amino acids. Trimming removed 0 bases at V and 3 bases at J, with 17 bases between. The CDR3 DNA reads as TGTGCTAGTGGTTTGGTATTTGGGGGCAGGTACGACACTGAAGCTTTCTTT. It translates to CASGLVFGGRYDTEAFF.

In its sample, this clone was seen a few times. Here the CDR3 reads CASSLRWSGNTIYF. The DNA for the CDR3 is TGTGCCAGCAGCTTGCGGTGGTCCGGAAACACCATATATTTT. The chain carries TRBV5-5 and TRBJ1-3; D is uncertain. The CDR3 has 14 amino acids. Trimming cost V 1 base and J 4 bases, with 9 bases left between them. Per germline, CDR1 SGHKS and CDR2 YYEKEE (reference sequence).

This chain uses TRBV4-1 with TRBJ1-1; D ambiguous. Germline values: CDR1 MGHRA, CDR2 YSYEKL. With 1 base removed from V and 2 bases from J, the gap between germline ends came to 11 bases. CDR3 length equals 15 residues. CDR3 in DNA: TGCGCCAGCAGCCAAGGCGTCCTAGGCAACACTGAAGCTTTCTTT. Encoded protein: CASSQGVLGNTEAFF.

This chain joins TRBV2 and TRBJ1-5; the D is unclear. The CDR3 length is 14 residues. V gave up 4 bases and J gave up 4 bases, with 11 bases separating them. The germline gives CDR1 SNHLY, CDR2 FYNNEI. CDR3 amino acids: CASSGMGINQPQHF. DNA of the CDR3: TGTGCCAGCAGTGGAATGGGCATAAATCAGCCCCAGCATTTT.

This chain uses TRBV5-1 with TRBJ1-1; D is unresolved. The CDR3 sequence is 15 residues long. Germline V CDR1 and CDR2: SGHRS, YFSETQ. V was pared by 0 bases and J by 0 bases, with 9 bases between. The CDR3 DNA sequence: TGCGCCAGCAGCTTGGAACGCGCTTTGAACACTGAAGCTTTCTTT. Its translation is CASSLERALNTEAFF.

This chain links TRBV3-1 (or the pseudogene TRBV3-2) with TRBJ2-1, with a tentative D call TRBD2 (5 bases). This CDR3 region has 14 residues. The V gene's germline CDR1 is LGHDT and CDR2 YNNKEL (reference sequence). The V and J ends lost 1 base and 5 bases respectively, with 9 bases between them. The CDR3 sequence is CASSQAPEDNEQFF. As DNA, the CDR3 is TGTGCCAGCAGCCAAGCTCCGGAGGACAATGAGCAGTTCTTC.

The J gene is TRBJ1-5, the V gene TRBV10-3; 12 bases are shared with TRBD1. CDR1 is ENHRY and CDR2 is SYGVKD in the germline V gene. V was clipped by 2 bases and J by 1 base; unmatched bases: 3. The CDR3 consists of 17 residues. CDR3 in DNA: TGTGCCATCAGTGAGCCGGGACAGGGGGCGAGCAATCAGCCCCAGCATTTT. Its translation is CAISEPGQGASNQPQHF.

DNA for the CDR3: TGTGCCAGTAGGACAGCGACGGGTAACTATGGCTACACCTTC. Encoded protein: CASRTATGNYGYTF. The chain has TRBV19 and TRBJ1-2; D possibly corresponds to TRBD1 (5 bases). V shed 6 bases and J shed 1 base, with 12 bases lying between them. The CDR3 length is 14 residues. Germline V lookup: CDR1 LNHDA, CDR2 SQIVND (reference sequence).

This chain links TRBV5-1 with TRBJ1-1, with D possibly TRBD1 on 5 matching bases. Germline assignment: CDR1 SGHRS and CDR2 YFSETQ. V was pared by 0 bases and J by 5 bases, with 11 bases between. This CDR3 is built from 14 residues. The CDR3 loop is CASSLELSGTEAFF. CDR3 DNA: TGCGCCAGCAGCTTGGAGTTGTCAGGGACTGAAGCTTTCTTT.

The V call is TRBV24-1, the J call TRBJ1-5, with 7 nucleotides matching TRBD1. Trimming removed 5 bases from V and 0 bases from J; junction bases left unmatched: 9. CDR1 is KGHDR and CDR2 is SFDVKD in the germline V gene. The CDR3 contains 17 residues. CDR3 sequence reads: CATSVWDRPYSNQPQHF. CDR3 in DNA: TGTGCCACCAGTGTTTGGGACAGACCTTATAGCAATCAGCCCCAGCATTTT.

The genes are TRBV25-1 and TRBJ1-1, with 9 positions matching TRBD1. Germline V CDR1 and CDR2: MGHDK, SYGVNS. Trimming at V came to 5 bases and at J to 1 base, leaving 8 bases not matched to a gene. The CDR3 is 16 amino acids. The CDR3: CASSTTGGGKNTEAFF. DNA for the CDR3: TGTGCCAGCAGTACAACAGGGGGCGGAAAGAACACTGAAGCTTTCTTT.

The chain recombines TRBV7-3 with TRBJ1-5; perhaps TRBD1 as D (5 bases). V was clipped by 2 bases and J by 3 bases, with 5 bases between them. The CDR3 runs 13 residues. Germline assignment: CDR1 SGHTA and CDR2 FQGTGA. CDR3 nucleotides: TGTGCCAGCAGCTTAGGGGCCAATCAGCCCCAGCATTTT. It encodes CASSLGANQPQHF.

The rearrangement joins TRBV6-5 to TRBJ1-1; D is undetermined. CDR1 is MNHEY, CDR2 SVGAGI, per germline. This CDR3 region has 11 residues. Trimming took off 8 bases at V and 3 bases at J, with 7 bases between the two ends. This CDR3 is CASGGHTEAFF. In DNA, the CDR3 is TGTGCCAGCGGAGGTCACACTGAAGCTTTCTTT.

The rearrangement links TRBV6-5 to TRBJ2-1; 8 bases are shared with TRBD2. Trimming at V came to 6 bases and at J to 7 bases, leaving 11 bases not matched to a gene. This CDR3 is 15 amino acids long. From germline, CDR1 is MNHEY and CDR2 SVGAGI. CDR3 region: CASRTGGPSYNEQFF. In DNA form, the CDR3 reads TGTGCCAGCAGAACGGGGGGGCCAAGCTATAATGAGCAGTTCTTC.

This chain connects TRBV12-5 to TRBJ1-1, with TRBD1 identical over 10 bases. The CDR3 spans 14 residues. Germline V gives CDR1 LGHNT, CDR2 FRNRAP. The trim removed 6 bases at V and 0 bases at J, leaving 1 base unmatched. The CDR3 bases are TGTGCTAGTGGGGGACAGGGGTTGAACACTGAAGCTTTCTTT. Protein: CASGGQGLNTEAFF.

CDR3 bases: TGCGCCAGCAGCTATATGGCAGTGAACACTGAAGCTTTCTTT. Its protein is CASSYMAVNTEAFF. This rearrangement joins TRBV5-1 to TRBJ1-1; no clear D gene. Germline CDR1 is SGHRS and CDR2 is YFSETQ. This CDR3 spans 14 amino acids. V lost 3 bases, J lost 0 bases, and 9 bases lay in between.

The chain has TRBV11-2 and TRBJ2-2, with TRBD1 identical over 9 bases. The CDR3 spans 14 residues. J gave up 7 bases and V 5 bases, and 5 bases lay outside the gene matches. Per germline, CDR1 SGHAT and CDR2 FQNNGV. The CDR3 region has the DNA TGTGCCAGCAGCGCCGGGACAGGGCACGGGGAGCTGTTTTTT. Protein: CASSAGTGHGELFF.

Only one count was recorded for this clone. V is TRBV11-2 and J is TRBJ2-1; 9 bases match TRBD1. V lost 4 bases to trimming and J lost 7 bases; unmatched junction nucleotides: 2. CDR1 and CDR2 (germline): SGHAT, FQNNGV. The CDR3 has 13 amino acids. CDR3 DNA sequence: TGTGCCAGCAGCTCGGACAGGGGTAATGAGCAGTTCTTC. Translated: CASSSDRGNEQFF.

The rearrangement links TRBV11-3 to TRBJ2-7; D perhaps matches TRBD2 (6 bases). The CDR3 totals 15 residues. The V gene's germline CDR1 is SGHNT and CDR2 YENEEA. Trimming left V 0 bases short and J 3 bases short, with 12 bases between. The CDR3: CASSLDRGGDYEQYF. The CDR3 coding sequence is TGTGCCAGCAGCTTAGATCGCGGCGGGGACTACGAGCAGTACTTC.

This clone was counted only a few times. The chain recombines TRBV6-1 with TRBJ2-7, with a tentative D call TRBD2 (5 bases). V was trimmed by 1 base and J by 3 bases, leaving 10 bases between them. CDR3 length: 14 residues. Germline values: CDR1 MNHNS, CDR2 SASEGT. The CDR3, as DNA: TGTGCCAGCAGTGAAGGTGACGGGGACTACGAGCAGTACTTC. Amino acids: CASSEGDGDYEQYF.

This chain links TRBV6-1 with TRBJ1-3; tentative D call: TRBD1 (6 bases). The V gene lost 3 bases and the J gene lost 0 bases, with 9 bases spanning the gap. Germline V gene data show CDR1 as MNHNS and CDR2 as SASEGT. The CDR3 is 15 residues long. In DNA, the CDR3 is TGTGCCAGCAGTGACACAGGGAGCTCTGGAAACACCATATATTTT. Residues: CASSDTGSSGNTIYF.